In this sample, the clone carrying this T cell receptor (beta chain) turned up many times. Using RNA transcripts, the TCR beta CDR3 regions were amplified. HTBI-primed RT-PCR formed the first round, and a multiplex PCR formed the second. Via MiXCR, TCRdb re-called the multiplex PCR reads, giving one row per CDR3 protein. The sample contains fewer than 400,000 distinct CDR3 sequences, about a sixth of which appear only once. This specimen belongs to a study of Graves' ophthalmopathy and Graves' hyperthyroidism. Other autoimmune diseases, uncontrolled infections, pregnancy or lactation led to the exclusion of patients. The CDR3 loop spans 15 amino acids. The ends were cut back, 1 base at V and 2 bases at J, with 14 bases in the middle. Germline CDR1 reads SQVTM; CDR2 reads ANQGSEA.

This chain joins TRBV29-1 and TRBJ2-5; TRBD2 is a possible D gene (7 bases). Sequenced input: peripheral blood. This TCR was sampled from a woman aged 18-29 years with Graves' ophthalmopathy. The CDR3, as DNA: TGCAGCGTTGAAGGGCGGGGGCGGATACAAGAGACCCAGTACTTC. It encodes CSVEGRGRIQETQYF.